A single sample is the source of the 20 T cell receptor beta chains below, sequenced in a study of blood T cell repertoires in COVID-19. Repertoires were generated with immunoSEQ multiplex PCR, while TCRdb's copy carries only in-frame clones and drops some. The repertoire includes 150,000 to 200,000 clones, around four fifths of them detected once, and approximately 8.4% sits in the top ten. Sequencing was performed on PBMCs or T cells enriched from blood (not recorded which). The receptors shown here come from a woman aged 50 to 60 who had recovered from COVID-19.

This clone showed up many times. The chain is built from TRBV7-9 and TRBJ2-1, with a weak D call TRBD2 (5 bases). This CDR3 is 18 amino acids long. V lost 2 bases to trimming and J lost 1 base, with 18 bases between them. Germline-derived CDR1 and CDR2 are SEHNR and FQNEAQ (reference sequence). The CDR3 DNA follows: TGTGCCAGCAGCTTACGTACTTATCGCGGGCGGTCCTACAATGAGCAGTTCTTC. Translating it yields CASSLRTYRGRSYNEQFF.

This clone came up a few times. This chain connects TRBV28 to TRBJ1-1; a possible D gene is TRBD1 (5 bases). Trimming shortened V by 4 bases and J by 4 bases, and 13 bases separated the two germline ends. Germline V CDR1 and CDR2: MDHEN, SYDVKM. The length of the CDR3 is 14 residues. Written as DNA, the CDR3 is TGTGCCAGCAGTTCACCCGACAGAACCACTGAAGCTTTCTTT. Translated: CASSSPDRTTEAFF.

A single count supports this clone. The gene calls are TRBV14 and TRBJ1-2, with 9 bases identical to TRBD1. The germline V gene has CDR1 SGHDN and CDR2 FVKESK. V shed 4 bases, J shed 2 bases, and the junction held 5 bases outside the gene matches. This CDR3 has 15 amino acids. The CDR3 DNA reads TGTGCCAGCAGCCTTTCCGGGACAGGGAACTATGGCTACACCTTC. Residues: CASSLSGTGNYGYTF.

The chain links TRBV29-1 to TRBJ1-1; D gene unclear. CDR1 and CDR2 (germline): SQVTM, ANQGSEA. V was clipped by 4 bases and J by 4 bases, with 16 bases between them. This CDR3 is built from 14 residues. CDR3 sequence reads: CSVATLTSATEAFF. The DNA of the CDR3 is TGCAGCGTTGCGACACTTACTTCAGCCACTGAAGCTTTCTTT.

This clone was seen a few times. Other DNA sequences in the sample encode the same CDR3. The J gene is TRBJ2-3, the V gene TRBV3-1 (or the pseudogene TRBV3-2), with 9 bases matching TRBD2. V lost 2 bases to trimming and J lost 0 bases; unmatched junction nucleotides: 3. In germline, CDR1 is LGHDT, CDR2 YNNKEL (reference sequence). The CDR3 is 16 amino acids. CDR3 coding DNA: TGTGCCAGCAGCCAATTTAGCGGGAGTAGCACAGATACGCAGTATTTT. This translates into CASSQFSGSSTDTQYF.

Only a few counts were recorded for this clone. V gene TRBV3-1 (or the pseudogene TRBV3-2) combines with J gene TRBJ1-3; possible D gene TRBD1, 5 bases. Per germline, CDR1 LGHDT and CDR2 YNNKEL (reference sequence). CDR3 length: 14 residues. Trimming shortened V by 3 bases and J by 4 bases, and 10 bases separated the two germline ends. The DNA for the CDR3 is TGTGCCAGCAGCCATACCGGGGGAGGAAACACCATATATTTT. Translation: CASSHTGGGNTIYF.

This clone was seen a single time. The CDR3 DNA follows: TGTGCCAGCAGGTCCACAGGGACGGAGACCCAGTACTTC. Amino acids: CASRSTGTETQYF. This sequence joins TRBV12-3 or TRBV12-4 and TRBJ2-5; tentative D call: TRBD1 (6 bases). Between the trimmed V and J ends, which lost 6 bases and 5 bases, there was a span of 13 bases. This CDR3 spans 13 amino acids.

The rearrangement uses TRBV7-9 and TRBJ2-1; tentatively, D is TRBD1 (6 bases). The CDR3 length is 15 residues. Per germline, CDR1 SEHNR and CDR2 FQNEAQ (reference sequence). Trimming removed 5 bases at V and 3 bases at J, with 14 bases between. CDR3: CASSPTGQRYNEQFF. For the CDR3, the DNA is TGTGCCAGCAGCCCTACTGGACAGCGCTACAATGAGCAGTTCTTC.

To note about this clone: Other DNA sequences in the same sample also yield this CDR3. V and J are TRBV9 and TRBJ1-2; 9 nucleotides align to TRBD1. Trimming took 4 bases from V and 2 from J; bases not matched to a gene: 3. This CDR3 has 14 amino acids. Germline V CDR1 and CDR2: SGDLS, YYNGEE. This chain's CDR3 is CASSPGQGNYGYTF. The CDR3 DNA reads TGTGCCAGCAGCCCAGGACAGGGGAACTATGGCTACACCTTC.

This chain uses TRBV10-3 with TRBJ2-1; D may be TRBD1 (5 bases). V was trimmed by 0 bases and J by 2 bases, leaving 8 bases between them. Germline-derived CDR1 and CDR2 are ENHRY and SYGVKD. The CDR3 sequence is 15 residues long. CDR3 protein: CAISESTAAYNEQFF. The CDR3 bases are TGTGCCATCAGTGAGTCGACAGCAGCCTACAATGAGCAGTTCTTC.

The chain combines TRBV9 with TRBJ2-5, with D perhaps matching TRBD1 (6 bases). The CDR3 sequence is 14 residues long. V shed 0 bases and J shed 4 bases, with 10 bases lying between them. Germline CDR1 is SGDLS and CDR2 is YYNGEE. CDR3 residues: CASSVGVGAETQYF. CDR3 DNA: TGTGCCAGCAGCGTAGGCGTGGGGGCAGAGACCCAGTACTTC. The variable domain in full, with the rest retrieved from reference TRBV9 and TRBJ2-5, is DSGVTQTPKHLITATGQRVTLRCSPRSGDLSVYWYQQSLDQGLQFLIQYYNGEERAKGNILERFSAQQFPDLHSELNLSSLELGDSALYFCASSVGVGAETQYFGPGTRLLVL.

This clone was recorded only once. The rearrangement joins TRBV18 to TRBJ2-7; 8 nucleotides match TRBD1. Germline-derived CDR1 and CDR2 are KGHSH and LQKENI. The CDR3 has 14 residues. Losses at the gene ends were 6 bases for V and 6 bases for J; bases not matched to a gene: 10. The CDR3 sequence is CASSPGTGWAEQYF. As DNA, the CDR3 is TGTGCCAGCTCCCCAGGGACAGGCTGGGCCGAGCAGTACTTC.

A note on this clone: Other nucleotide sequences in the sample specify the same CDR3. The chain has TRBV2 and TRBJ1-2; 7 bases fit TRBD1. The length of the CDR3 is 14 residues. The germline gives CDR1 SNHLY, CDR2 FYNNEI. Trimming at V came to 6 bases and at J to 2 bases, leaving 6 bases not matched to a gene. The CDR3 spells CASRYRGANYGYTF. In DNA, the CDR3 is TGTGCCAGCAGATACAGGGGAGCGAACTATGGCTACACCTTC.

A remark on this clone: The junction departs from germline at one end; a sequencing error may be responsible. This specimen includes other DNA sequences encoding the same CDR3. The J gene is TRBJ1-4, the V gene TRBV6-5; D perhaps matches TRBD1 (5 bases). The CDR3 runs to 14 residues. Per the germline V gene, CDR1 is MNHEY and CDR2 is SVGAGI. The CDR3 here is CASSRDSANEKLFF. The CDR3 DNA reads as TGTGCCAGCAGCCGAGACAGCGCTAACGAAAAACTGTTTTTT.

The chain links TRBV18 to TRBJ2-3; 15 bases fit TRBD2. Trimming removed 3 bases from V and 6 bases from J; junction bases left unmatched: 7. The CDR3 has 17 amino acids. Germline V lookup: CDR1 KGHSH, CDR2 LQKENI. The CDR3 nucleotides are TGTGCCAGCTCACCGGGACTAGCGGGAGGCCCACGGGATACGCAGTATTTT. Residues: CASSPGLAGGPRDTQYF.

This rearrangement joins TRBV19 to TRBJ1-4; a possible D gene is TRBD1 (6 bases). This CDR3 contains 15 residues. Trimming took 5 bases from V and 2 from J, leaving 12 bases between them. The germline V gene has CDR1 LNHDA and CDR2 SQIVND (reference sequence). The CDR3 DNA reads TGTGCCAGTAGTCCCCGGACAGTGACTAATGAAAAACTGTTTTTT. The encoded protein is CASSPRTVTNEKLFF.

This clone was recorded only once. The chain uses TRBV3-1 (or the pseudogene TRBV3-2) and TRBJ2-1; unclear D gene. V shed 4 bases and J shed 4 bases, with 8 bases lying between them. CDR1 LGHDT and CDR2 YNNKEL come from the germline V gene (reference sequence). The CDR3 is 13 residues long. This CDR3 reads CASSRAQYNEQFF. The CDR3 nucleotides read TGTGCCAGCAGCCGAGCGCAATACAATGAGCAGTTCTTC.

This chain uses TRBV6-5 with TRBJ1-2; D may be TRBD1 (5 bases). The CDR3 loop spans 16 amino acids. CDR1 is MNHEY and CDR2 is SVGAGI in the germline V gene. The ends were cut back, 2 bases at V and 5 bases at J, with 18 bases in the middle. DNA for the CDR3: TGTGCCAGCAGTTACACGGGCGGGGGACTCACATATGGCTACACCTTC. It specifies CASSYTGGGLTYGYTF.

CDR3 amino acids: CASSREAGVNTEAFF. CDR3 nucleotides: TGCGCCAGCAGCCGTGAGGCCGGGGTGAACACTGAAGCTTTCTTT. V and J are TRBV4-3 and TRBJ1-1; D ambiguous. V lost 4 bases and J 0 bases, leaving 12 bases between the germline ends. The CDR3 runs to 15 residues. Germline V lookup: CDR1 LGHNA, CDR2 YSLEER.

This clone occurred once. The chain joins TRBV20-1 to TRBJ1-1, with 7 nucleotides matching TRBD1. J gave up 8 bases and V 5 bases, and 5 bases lay outside the gene matches. Germline CDR1 DFQATT, CDR2 SNEGSKA (reference sequence). The CDR3 runs to 11 residues. CDR3 region: CSASRDSEAFF. Here the CDR3 DNA reads TGCAGTGCTTCCCGGGACAGCGAAGCTTTCTTT.